This TCR beta chain was sequenced during a study of blood T cell repertoires in COVID-19. Across the study: Sample material is recorded as cDNA or gDNA derived from T cells, B-cell-depleted T cells, or PBMCs.

As originally analysed: How many nucleated cells were present was estimated from reference gene primer amplification. Sequencing was performed with immunoSEQ multiplex PCR; in TCRdb, only in-frame clones are kept and a portion is missing. V and J calls and clone size are copied from that table; D and trimming were computed from the DNA. This sample has tens of thousands of clones, with about 86% found just once. The sample consisted of peripheral blood. This TCR derives from a human donor in a cohort sampled during active COVID-19.

Here the CDR3 reads CASSQDLGQGGNEQFF. As DNA, the CDR3 is TGCGCCAGCAGCCAAGATTTGGGACAGGGTGGGAATGAGCAGTTCTTC. The chain recombines TRBV4-1 with TRBJ2-1, with TRBD1 matching over 9 bases. CDR3 size: 16 residues. Germline V gene lookup returns CDR1 MGHRA and CDR2 YSYEKL. V gave up 0 bases and J gave up 7 bases; unmatched junction bases: 7.